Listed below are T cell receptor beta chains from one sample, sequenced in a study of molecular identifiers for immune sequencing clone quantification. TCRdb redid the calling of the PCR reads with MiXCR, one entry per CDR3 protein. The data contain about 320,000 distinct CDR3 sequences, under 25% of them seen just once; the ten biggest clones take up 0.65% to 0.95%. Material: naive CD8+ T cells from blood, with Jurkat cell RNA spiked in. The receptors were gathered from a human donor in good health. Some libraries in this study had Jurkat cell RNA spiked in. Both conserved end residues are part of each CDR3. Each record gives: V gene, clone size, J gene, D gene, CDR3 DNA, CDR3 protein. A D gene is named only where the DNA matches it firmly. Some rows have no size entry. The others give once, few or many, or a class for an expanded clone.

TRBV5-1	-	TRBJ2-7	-	TGCGCCAGCATCTGGGACGGTGCCTACGAGCAGTACTTC	CASIWDGAYEQYF
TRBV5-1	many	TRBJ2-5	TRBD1	TGCGCCAGCAGCTCGACAGGGCAGGAACAAGAGACCCAGTACTTC	CASSSTGQEQETQYF
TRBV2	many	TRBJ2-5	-	TGTGCCAGCAGTGAAAAGGTCGCGGTAGAGACCCAGTACTTC	CASSEKVAVETQYF
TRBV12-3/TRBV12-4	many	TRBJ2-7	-	TGTGCCAGCAGTTTTTTGGGTGACGAGCAGTACTTC	CASSFLGDEQYF
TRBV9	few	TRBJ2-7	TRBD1	TGTGCCAGCAGCCCGGACAGGGGGCGCAGCGAGCAGTACTTC	CASSPDRGRSEQYF
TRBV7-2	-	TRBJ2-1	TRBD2	TGTGCCAGCAGCTTAGCTGGGGAGGGGATTGGTGAGCAGTTCTTC	CASSLAGEGIGEQFF
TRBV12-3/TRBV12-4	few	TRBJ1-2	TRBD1	TGTGCCAGCGGGACAGTATATGGCTACACCTTC	CASGTVYGYTF
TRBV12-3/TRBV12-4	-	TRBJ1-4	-	TGTGCCTGCAGTCGCTCAGGGCCTACTGAAAAACTGTTTTTT	CACSRSGPTEKLFF
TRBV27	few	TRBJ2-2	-	TGTGCCAGCAGTTTATTGCGCGTGAACACCGGGGAGCTGTTTTTT	CASSLLRVNTGELFF
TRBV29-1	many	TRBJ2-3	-	TGCAGCGTCAGGACAGATACGCAGTATTTT	CSVRTDTQYF
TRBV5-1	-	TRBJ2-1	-	TGCGCCAGCAGCTTGGCCGTTGTCGATTGGGGGTCCTACAATGAGCAGTTCTTC	CASSLAVVDWGSYNEQFF
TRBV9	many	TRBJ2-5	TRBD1	TGTGCCAGCAGCGTGAGCCCGGGACAGCAAACCCAAGAGACCCAGTACTTC	CASSVSPGQQTQETQYF
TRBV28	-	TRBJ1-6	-	TGTGCCAGCAGTTTAGCCAGGGCGGGTAATTCACCCCTCCACTTT	CASSLARAGNSPLHF
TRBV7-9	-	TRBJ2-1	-	TGTGCCAGCAGCTTAGCGGGAGGGGGAGATGAGCAGTTCTTC	CASSLAGGGDEQFF
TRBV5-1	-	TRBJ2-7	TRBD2	TGCGCCAGCAGCTTGCCGGCAGCTCAGGCCGGGGACTACCAGCAGTACTTC	CASSLPAAQAGDYQQYF
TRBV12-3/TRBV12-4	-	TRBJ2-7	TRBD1	TGTGCCAGCAGTTCAAGGGGGACAGGGGGAGGGGAGGCCTACGAGCAGTACTTC	CASSSRGTGGGEAYEQYF
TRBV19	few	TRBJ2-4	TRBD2	TGTGCCAGTAGTAGCCGGGACTATGCCTCTATAAACATTCAGTACTTC	CASSSRDYASINIQYF
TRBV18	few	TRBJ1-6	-	TGTGCCAGCTCATTCCCTGGCGCAGGGTCTAATTCACCCCTCCACTTT	CASSFPGAGSNSPLHF
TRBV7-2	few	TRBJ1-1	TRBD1	TGTGCAAGCCAACAGGGGTTCACTGAAGCTTTCTTT	CASQQGFTEAFF
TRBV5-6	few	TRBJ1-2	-	TGTGCCAGCAGGACTACGAACCCTGCGAGGGATGGCTACACCTTC	CASRTTNPARDGYTF
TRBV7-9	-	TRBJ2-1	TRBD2	TGTGCCAGCAGCTGGGGACGGGGGGACAATGAGCAGTTCTTC	CASSWGRGDNEQFF
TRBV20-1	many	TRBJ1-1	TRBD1	TGCAGTGCTAGGGCATACAGGGGGATGAACACTGAAGCTTTCTTT	CSARAYRGMNTEAFF
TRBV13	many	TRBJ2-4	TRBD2	TGTGCCAGCAGCCTGGGACTAGCGGGGCCGTCAGAGTACTTC	CASSLGLAGPSEYF
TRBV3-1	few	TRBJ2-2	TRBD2	TGTGCCACCTCATACGTCGGGGGGGTTTTGAACACCGGGGAGCTGTTTTTT	CATSYVGGVLNTGELFF
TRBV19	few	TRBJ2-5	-	TGTGCCAGTAGTGCCGGATCTGCCCTGGCGACCCAGTACTTC	CASSAGSALATQYF
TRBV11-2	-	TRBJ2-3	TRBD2	TGTGCCAGCAGCTTTAACAGCGGGGGGGCTTCCTCCACAGATACGCAGTATTTT	CASSFNSGGASSTDTQYF
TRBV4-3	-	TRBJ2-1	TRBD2	TGCGCCACCTCGACTAGCGGGGGGGCGTATGAGCAGTTCTTC	CATSTSGGAYEQFF
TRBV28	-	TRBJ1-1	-	TGTGCCAGCAGTTTTTACAAGAACACTGAAGCTTTCTTT	CASSFYKNTEAFF
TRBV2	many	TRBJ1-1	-	TGTGCCAGCAGTGATCCGACACAGGGTTTGTACACTGAAGCTTTCTTT	CASSDPTQGLYTEAFF
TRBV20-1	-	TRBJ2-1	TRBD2	TGCAGTGGACGACTAGCGGGGTACAATCACCACTTCTTC	CSGRLAGYNHHFF
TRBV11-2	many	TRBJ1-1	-	TGTGCCAGCAGCCATCAAACCACTGAAGCTTTCTTT	CASSHQTTEAFF
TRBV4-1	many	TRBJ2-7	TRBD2	TGCGCCAGCAGCCCGGGACTAGCGGGGGATATGTACGAGCAGTACTTC	CASSPGLAGDMYEQYF
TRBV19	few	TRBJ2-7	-	TGTGCCAGTACCCTGACAGGTGAAGCCTACGAGCAGTACTTC	CASTLTGEAYEQYF
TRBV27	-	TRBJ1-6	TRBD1	TGTGCCAGCAGTGGAACAGGGGAGTATAATTCACCCCTCCACTTT	CASSGTGEYNSPLHF
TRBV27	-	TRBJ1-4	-	TGTGCCAGCAGTGCCCTGAGGGCGTCTAATGAAAAACTGTTTTTT	CASSALRASNEKLFF
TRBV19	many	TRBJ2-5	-	TGTGCCAGTAGTATCCGCGGCGGAGAGACCCAGTACTTC	CASSIRGGETQYF
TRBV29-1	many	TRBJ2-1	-	TGCAGCGTTGGAGGGGGAGTGGGTTGGGATGAGCAGTTCTTC	CSVGGGVGWDEQFF
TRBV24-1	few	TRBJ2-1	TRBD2	TGTGCCACCAGTGATCTTCCCTCTAGCGGGGGGGCAGCCAATGAGCAGTTCTTC	CATSDLPSSGGAANEQFF
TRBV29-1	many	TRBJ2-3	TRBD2	TGCAGCGTTGATATCCGCGGGAGAGGTACAGATACGCAGTATTTT	CSVDIRGRGTDTQYF
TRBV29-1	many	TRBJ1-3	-	TGCAGCGTTGCTGAGGGGACTGGAAACACCATATATTTT	CSVAEGTGNTIYF
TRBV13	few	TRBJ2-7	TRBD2	TGTGCCAGCAGCTTAAGGGCTAGCGGGAAGGACGAGCAGTACTTC	CASSLRASGKDEQYF